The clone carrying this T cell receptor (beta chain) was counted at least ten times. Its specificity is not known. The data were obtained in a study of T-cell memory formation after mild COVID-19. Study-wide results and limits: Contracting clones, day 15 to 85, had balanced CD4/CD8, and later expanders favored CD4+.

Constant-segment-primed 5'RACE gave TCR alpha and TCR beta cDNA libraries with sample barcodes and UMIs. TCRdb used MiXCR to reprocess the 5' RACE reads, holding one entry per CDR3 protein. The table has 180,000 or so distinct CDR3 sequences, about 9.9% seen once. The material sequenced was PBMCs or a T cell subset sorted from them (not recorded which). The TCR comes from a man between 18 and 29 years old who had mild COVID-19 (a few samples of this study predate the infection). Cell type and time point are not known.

Here the CDR3 reads CASSRGQGLAGLETQYF. The CDR3 region has the DNA TGCGCCAGCAGCCGAGGACAGGGACTAGCGGGGTTAGAGACCCAGTACTTC. The genes are TRBV5-1 and TRBJ2-5; 13 bases agree with TRBD2. V lost 4 bases to trimming and J lost 4 bases; unmatched junction nucleotides: 10. Germline values: CDR1 SGHRS, CDR2 YFSETQ. The CDR3 extends over 17 amino acids.